Each of the 25 T cell receptor beta chains below was sequenced from the same sample in a study of cytomegalovirus exposure and HLA in healthy donors. Primers included in the PCR were 60 Vbeta and 13 Jbeta primers. The table came from immunoSEQ multiplex PCR; TCRdb's copy has only in-frame clones and leaves some out. The profile shows 210,000 or so clones, more than 60% of them singletons. Sequencing used PBMCs. Every receptor here comes from a woman aged 55-75 years in good health and CMV-seropositive.

The V call is TRBV5-5, the J call TRBJ2-1; D gene unclear. V lost 2 bases and J 2 bases, leaving 8 bases between the germline ends. The CDR3 loop spans 14 amino acids. The germline V gene has CDR1 SGHKS and CDR2 YYEKEE (reference sequence). The CDR3 spells CASSFVTTYNEQFF. The CDR3 nucleotides are TGTGCCAGCAGCTTTGTGACAACCTACAATGAGCAGTTCTTC.

This chain uses TRBV4-3 with TRBJ2-7; TRBD1 is a possible D gene (6 bases). This CDR3 is 15 amino acids long. Between the trimmed V and J ends, which lost 8 bases and 1 base, there was a span of 18 bases. Germline lookup yields CDR1 LGHNA and CDR2 YSLEER. The DNA for the CDR3 is TGCGCCAGCCTTTATGAAACAGGGAAATCCTACGAGCAGTACTTC. Translation gives CASLYETGKSYEQYF.

Worth noting for this clone: The sample contains more than one DNA sequence encoding this CDR3. The chain recombines TRBV6-5 with TRBJ2-7; 11 bases match TRBD2. Germline lookup yields CDR1 MNHEY and CDR2 SVGAGI. The CDR3 consists of 15 residues. J was trimmed by 4 bases and V by 0 bases; bases with no gene match: 2. The CDR3 loop is CASSYSLAGVYEQYF. The CDR3 DNA follows: TGTGCCAGCAGTTACTCACTAGCGGGAGTTTACGAGCAGTACTTC.

This clone was observed a few times. The chain recombines TRBV11-2 with TRBJ2-5; 9 nucleotides align to TRBD2. V lost 5 bases, J lost 2 bases, and 9 bases stayed unmatched. The CDR3 is 16 residues long. CDR1 and CDR2 (germline): SGHAT, FQNNGV. The CDR3 region has the DNA TGTGCCAGCAGCCCCGGGGGGCGGGGGGGTCAAGAGACCCAGTACTTC. It encodes CASSPGGRGGQETQYF.

J is TRBJ2-7 and V is TRBV7-9; tentative D call: TRBD1 (5 bases). Trimming took off 4 bases at V and 6 bases at J, with 10 bases between the two ends. Germline V gives CDR1 SEHNR, CDR2 FQNEAQ (reference sequence). This CDR3 spans 12 amino acids. The CDR3 reads CASSYTGSEQYF. The CDR3 bases are TGTGCCAGCAGCTACACAGGTTCCGAGCAGTACTTC.

The V and J genes are TRBV2 and TRBJ2-3; TRBD1 matches at 7 bases. Trimming cost V 5 bases and J 0 bases; bases outside gene matches: 5. Germline values: CDR1 SNHLY, CDR2 FYNNEI. This CDR3 contains 15 residues. The CDR3 region has the DNA TGTGCCAGCAGTAACCCGGGACAGAGCACAGATACGCAGTATTTT. This gives the protein CASSNPGQSTDTQYF.

The chain is built from TRBV9 and TRBJ1-3; D is ambiguous. The length of the CDR3 is 14 residues. The ends were cut back, 2 bases at V and 4 bases at J, with 10 bases in the middle. CDR1 is SGDLS and CDR2 is YYNGEE in the germline V gene. The CDR3 region has the DNA TGTGCCAGCAGCGTTGGGCTTGGGGGAAACACCATATATTTT. Translated, it gives CASSVGLGGNTIYF.

V and J are TRBV6-1 and TRBJ1-2; weak D call: TRBD1 (5 bases). The V gene's germline CDR1 is MNHNS and CDR2 SASEGT. CDR3 length: 15 residues. Trimming took 0 bases from V and 8 from J, leaving 16 bases between them. The CDR3: CASSEAGRVSEGYTF. The CDR3 DNA reads TGTGCCAGCAGTGAAGCGGGCAGGGTAAGCGAAGGCTACACCTTC.

The chain has TRBV6-1 and TRBJ1-1; weak D call: TRBD1 (6 bases). This CDR3 region has 15 residues. CDR1 MNHNS and CDR2 SASEGT come from the germline V gene. V was pared by 2 bases and J by 5 bases, with 15 bases between. As DNA, the CDR3 is TGTGCCAGCAGTGAATACGGCAGGGGTCGGACTGAAGCTTTCTTT. It specifies CASSEYGRGRTEAFF.

This sequence joins TRBV6-6 and TRBJ2-7; 7 bases fit TRBD1. In germline, CDR1 is MNHNY, CDR2 SVGAGI (reference sequence). With V trimmed by 4 bases and J by 3 bases, 3 bases remained unmatched. This CDR3 contains 13 residues. CDR3 coding DNA: TGTGCCAGCAGTTGGGACAGAGTCTACGAGCAGTACTTC. It yields the protein CASSWDRVYEQYF.

The chain joins TRBV7-7 to TRBJ2-5, with 9 bases fitting TRBD1. After removal of 4 bases from V and 2 bases from J, the junction contained 5 bases not matched to a gene. Germline V CDR1 and CDR2: SSHAT, FNYEAQ (reference sequence). This CDR3 comprises 15 residues. The CDR3 region is CASSSGQGNQETQYF. The CDR3 DNA reads TGTGCCAGCAGCTCGGGACAGGGCAATCAAGAGACCCAGTACTTC.

The gene calls are TRBV5-1 and TRBJ2-1; 11 bases match TRBD2. The trim removed 1 base at V and 4 bases at J, leaving 1 base unmatched. Germline-derived CDR1 and CDR2 are SGHRS and YFSETQ. The CDR3 totals 15 residues. This chain's CDR3 is CASSLTSGGYNEQFF. The CDR3 nucleotides are TGCGCCAGCAGCTTGACTAGCGGGGGTTACAATGAGCAGTTCTTC.

The chain couples TRBV7-9 to TRBJ1-1; 7 bases fit TRBD1. This CDR3 has 15 residues. Germline CDR1 and CDR2: SEHNR and FQNEAQ (reference sequence). Unmatched junction bases numbered 8, after V lost 3 bases and J lost 4 bases. In DNA, the CDR3 is TGTGCCAGCAGCTTTACAACAGGGGAATTCACTGAAGCTTTCTTT. It translates to CASSFTTGEFTEAFF.

The chain couples TRBV5-1 to TRBJ2-2; D uncertain. Deletions cut 6 bases from V and 0 bases from J, with 12 bases between. CDR1 and CDR2 from the germline V gene are SGHRS and YFSETQ. This CDR3 has 15 residues. The CDR3 bases are TGCGCCAGCAACCCTACTTCTCCGAACACCGGGGAGCTGTTTTTT. As protein: CASNPTSPNTGELFF.

This clone turned up a few times. The J gene is TRBJ2-6, the V gene TRBV6-1; 7 positions agree with TRBD1. The CDR3 consists of 15 residues. Losses at the gene ends were 4 bases for V and 5 bases for J; bases not matched to a gene: 5. Germline V gene lookup returns CDR1 MNHNS and CDR2 SASEGT. The CDR3: CASSAQGLWANVLTF. The CDR3 DNA reads as TGTGCCAGCAGTGCACAGGGGCTCTGGGCCAACGTCCTGACTTTC.

The rearrangement joins TRBV29-1 to TRBJ1-4, with 10 bases fitting TRBD1. The V segment lost 4 bases and the J segment 8 bases; nucleotides outside the gene matches: 4. Germline assignment: CDR1 SQVTM and CDR2 ANQGSEA. This CDR3 spans 13 amino acids. The CDR3 loop reads CSVGTGGTEKLFF. CDR3 nucleotides: TGCAGCGTTGGGACAGGGGGTACCGAAAAACTGTTTTTT.

The rearrangement uses TRBV25-1 and TRBJ2-7, with D possibly matching TRBD1 (5 bases). The V end lost 7 bases, the J end lost 3 bases, and 13 bases lay between the germline ends. There are 13 residues in the CDR3. Germline V gene lookup returns CDR1 MGHDK and CDR2 SYGVNS. The CDR3 loop is CASTEWQGYEQYF. CDR3 nucleotide sequence: TGTGCCAGCACAGAGTGGCAGGGCTACGAGCAGTACTTC.

This sequence joins TRBV9 and TRBJ2-1, with 10 bases identical to TRBD2. The CDR3 has 16 amino acids. CDR1 is SGDLS and CDR2 is YYNGEE in the germline V gene. V was pared by 4 bases and J by 8 bases, with 12 bases of the junction left unmatched. DNA for the CDR3: TGTGCCAGCAGCTTAAGCGGGGGGGCCGTTTTAGATGAGCAGTTCTTC. It translates to CASSLSGGAVLDEQFF.

This chain connects TRBV10-1 to TRBJ2-7; 8 bases fit TRBD1. This CDR3 spans 14 amino acids. V dropped 2 bases and J dropped 7; count of bases not matched to a gene: 7. CDR1 and CDR2 (germline): WNHNN, SYGVQD (reference sequence). The CDR3 coding sequence is TGCGCCAGCAGTGAGGGACAGGGACCGGAGGAGCAGTACTTC. This codes for CASSEGQGPEEQYF.

J is TRBJ2-3 and V is TRBV6-5; 7 bases are a match to TRBD2. Germline V gives CDR1 MNHEY, CDR2 SVGAGI. J was trimmed by 4 bases and V by 5 bases; bases with no gene match: 6. The CDR3 sequence is 14 residues long. The CDR3 protein is CASSRGDGADTQYF. The CDR3, as DNA: TGTGCCAGCAGTCGGGGGGATGGGGCAGATACGCAGTATTTT.

The chain combines TRBV2 with TRBJ1-1; no firm D call. The V end was cut by 4 bases, the J end by 3 bases, with 12 bases between. This CDR3 has 14 amino acids. Germline V lookup: CDR1 SNHLY, CDR2 FYNNEI. CDR3 sequence reads: CASSVSGSDTEAFF. The CDR3 DNA sequence: TGTGCCAGCAGTGTTTCGGGGAGCGACACTGAAGCTTTCTTT.

This clone was observed a few times. The CDR3 region is CASSIKEGIYEQYF. The CDR3 DNA reads as TGTGCCAGTAGTATAAAGGAGGGAATCTACGAGCAGTACTTC. The V call is TRBV19, the J call TRBJ2-7; possibly TRBD2 for D (6 bases). The CDR3 consists of 14 residues. The germline gives CDR1 LNHDA, CDR2 SQIVND (reference sequence). Trimming shortened V by 2 bases and J by 3 bases, and 11 bases separated the two germline ends.

This clone was recorded a few times. The rearrangement joins TRBV18 to TRBJ2-1; 10 bases fit TRBD2. This CDR3 is 18 amino acids long. Germline-derived CDR1 and CDR2 are KGHSH and LQKENI. The V and J ends lost 3 bases and 6 bases, in that order; junction bases with no gene match: 14. For the CDR3, the DNA is TGTGCCAGCTCACCCACCGTCTACCCACTAGCGGGAAGCAATGAGCAGTTCTTC. As protein: CASSPTVYPLAGSNEQFF.

The chain links TRBV7-9 to TRBJ2-7; the D gene is possibly TRBD2 (5 bases). The CDR3 spans 16 residues. V lost 5 bases and J lost 7, with 24 bases in between. Per germline, CDR1 SEHNR and CDR2 FQNEAQ (reference sequence). The CDR3 loop reads CASSIVRHRDLGEQYF. CDR3 sequence (DNA): TGTGCCAGCAGCATAGTACGACACCGGGATTTAGGGGAGCAGTACTTC.

On this clone: A junction boundary mismatches the germline segment, possibly from a read error. This chain links TRBV10-3 with TRBJ2-1, with TRBD2 matching 12 bases. Germline V gene lookup returns CDR1 ENHRY and CDR2 SYGVKD. The length of the CDR3 is 14 residues. As DNA, the CDR3 is TGTGCCATCAGTGAGTCAACCGGACTAGCGGGGTGGGTCTTC. This encodes CAISESTGLAGWVF.